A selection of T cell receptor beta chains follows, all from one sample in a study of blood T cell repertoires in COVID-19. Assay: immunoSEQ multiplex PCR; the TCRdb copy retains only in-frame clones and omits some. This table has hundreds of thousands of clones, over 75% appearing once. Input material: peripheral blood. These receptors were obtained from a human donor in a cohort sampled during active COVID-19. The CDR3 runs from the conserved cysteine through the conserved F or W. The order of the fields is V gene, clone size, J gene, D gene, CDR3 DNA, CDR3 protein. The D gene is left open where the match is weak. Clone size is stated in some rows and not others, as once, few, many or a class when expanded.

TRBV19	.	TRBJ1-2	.	TGTGCCAGTAGTATTGGCCCCCGGAGCTATGGCTACACCTTC	CASSIGPRSYGYTF
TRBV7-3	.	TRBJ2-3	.	TGTGCCAGCAGCTTAATGGGGACTTCCACAGATACGCAGTATTTT	CASSLMGTSTDTQYF
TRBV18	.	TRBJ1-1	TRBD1	TGTGCCAGCTCACCCCCCGAGGGGGCGAACACTGAAGCTTTCTTT	CASSPPEGANTEAFF
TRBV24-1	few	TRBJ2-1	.	TGTGCCACCAGCTTATACAATGAGCAGTTCTTC	CATSLYNEQFF
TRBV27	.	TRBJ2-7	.	TGTGCCAGCAGTTCGGCACAGGGTTGGGAAAACGAGCAGTACTTC	CASSSAQGWENEQYF
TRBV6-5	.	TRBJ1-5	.	TGTGCCAGTGCCCCGAGGGGCAATCAGCCCCAGCATTTT	CASAPRGNQPQHF
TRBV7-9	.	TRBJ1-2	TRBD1	TGTGCCAGCAGCGCCTTCGGGACAGGGCTATCTATGATGACCTTC	CASSAFGTGLSMMTF
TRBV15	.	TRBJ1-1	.	TGTGCCACCAGCAGAGAAGGACAGCGGATCGGGGCTTTCTTT	CATSREGQRIGAFF
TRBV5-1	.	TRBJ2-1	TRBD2	TGCGCCAGCAGCTTTAGCGGGGTGACCTACAATGAGCAGTTCTTC	CASSFSGVTYNEQFF
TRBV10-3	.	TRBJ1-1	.	TGTGCCATCAGAGACTCGGGTGAAGCTTTCTTT	CAIRDSGEAFF
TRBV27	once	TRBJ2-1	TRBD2	TGTGCCAGCAGTTTAGCGACTAGCGGGAGTAATGAGCAGTTCTTC	CASSLATSGSNEQFF
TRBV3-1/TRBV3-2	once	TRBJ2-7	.	TGTGCCAGCAGCCAAGCAGGCTACGAGCAGTACTTC	CASSQAGYEQYF
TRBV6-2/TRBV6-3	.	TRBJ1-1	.	TGTGCCAGCAGTACGGTGGTTGCTGAAGCTTTCTTT	CASSTVVAEAFF
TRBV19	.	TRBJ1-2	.	TGTGCCAGTAGTATTCAGGGAACCTCTGGTGGCTACACCTTC	CASSIQGTSGGYTF
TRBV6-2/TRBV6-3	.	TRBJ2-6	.	TGTGCCAGCAGCCAAGGACAATCCGGGGCCAACGTCCTGACTTTC	CASSQGQSGANVLTF
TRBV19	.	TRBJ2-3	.	TGTGCCAGTAGTATTGAGGGAGCAAAAACAGATACGCAGTATTTT	CASSIEGAKTDTQYF
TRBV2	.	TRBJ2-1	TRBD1	TGTGCCAGCGGGATAGAGGGGTGGGGACAGGCTTGGCAGTTCTTC	CASGIEGWGQAWQFF
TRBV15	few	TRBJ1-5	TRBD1	TGTGCCACCAGCAGAGGACAGGGGACCGCCGGGCCCCAGCATTTT	CATSRGQGTAGPQHF
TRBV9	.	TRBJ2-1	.	TGTGCCAGCAGCCCCCCCCCGGAGGGATACAATGAGCAGTTCTTC	CASSPPPEGYNEQFF
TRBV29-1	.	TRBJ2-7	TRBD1	TGCAGCGTATCCAGGGGGCCCGCGTCCGAGCAGTACTTC	CSVSRGPASEQYF
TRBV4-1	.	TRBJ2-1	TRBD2	TGCGCCAGCAGCCAAGAACAGCTAGCGGGAGTTTCTAGTAAGCAGTTCTTC	CASSQEQLAGVSSKQFF
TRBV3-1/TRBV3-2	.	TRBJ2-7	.	TGTGCCAGCAGCCTGCCAAGCGCGGGAAACGAGCAGTACTTC	CASSLPSAGNEQYF
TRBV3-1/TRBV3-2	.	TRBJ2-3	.	TGTGCCAGCAGCAACTTAGCGGCAGATACGCAGTATTTT	CASSNLAADTQYF
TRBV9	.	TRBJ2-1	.	TGTGCCAGCAGCGTAGGGATAGCTGGTGAGCAGTTCTTC	CASSVGIAGEQFF
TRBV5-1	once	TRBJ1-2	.	TGCGCCAGCAGCTTGGGGGGACTCGCAGCTGGCTACACCTTC	CASSLGGLAAGYTF
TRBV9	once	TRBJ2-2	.	TGTGCCAGCAGCGTAGGAGGGGACTCCGGGGAGCTGTTTTTT	CASSVGGDSGELFF
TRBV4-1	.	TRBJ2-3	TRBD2	TGCGCCAGCAGCCTACGACTAGCGGGAACCACAGATACGCAGTATTTT	CASSLRLAGTTDTQYF
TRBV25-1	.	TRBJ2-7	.	TGTGCCACCACCACCAGCGGAAACTCCTACGAGCAGTACTTC	CATTTSGNSYEQYF
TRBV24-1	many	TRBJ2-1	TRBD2	TGTGCCACCAGTGACCCCACCGGGACTAGCGGGTACAATGAGCAGTTCTTC	CATSDPTGTSGYNEQFF
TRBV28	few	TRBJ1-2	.	TGTGCCAGCTACGCTTCCCCAGTTAACTATGGCTACACCTTC	CASYASPVNYGYTF
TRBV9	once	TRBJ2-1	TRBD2	TGTGCCAGCAGCGTAGGGGGAGGGACCTACAATGAGCAGTTCTTC	CASSVGGGTYNEQFF
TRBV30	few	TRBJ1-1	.	TGTGCCTGGAACCTGGACAGCCCCAGTGAAGCTTTCTTT	CAWNLDSPSEAFF
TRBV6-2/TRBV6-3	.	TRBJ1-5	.	TGTGCCAGCAGTTATAGGGGGAATCAGCCCCAGCATTTT	CASSYRGNQPQHF
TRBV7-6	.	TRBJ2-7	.	TGTGCCAGCAGCTTAGGGGAGCCCTACGAGCAGTACTTC	CASSLGEPYEQYF
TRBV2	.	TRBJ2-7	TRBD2	TGTGCCAGTGGACTAGCGGAAGTGGGGGAGCAGTACTTC	CASGLAEVGEQYF
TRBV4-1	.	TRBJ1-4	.	TGCGCCAGCAGCAAGTCGGGGAATTCTGAAAAACTGTTTTTT	CASSKSGNSEKLFF
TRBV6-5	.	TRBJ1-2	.	TGTGCCACCGGAGACAGGCCTAACTATGGCTACACCTTC	CATGDRPNYGYTF
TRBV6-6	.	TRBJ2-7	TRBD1	TGTGCCAGCAGCAGGGACAGGTCCGGGTACGAGCAGTACTTC	CASSRDRSGYEQYF
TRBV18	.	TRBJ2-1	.	TGTGCCAGCTCACCGGGGAGCGAGGAGAGTGAGCAGTTCTTC	CASSPGSEESEQFF
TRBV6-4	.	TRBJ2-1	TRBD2	TGTGCCAGCAGTGGGATAGCGGGAGGGTACAATGAGCAGTTCTTC	CASSGIAGGYNEQFF
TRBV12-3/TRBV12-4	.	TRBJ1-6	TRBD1	TGTGCCAGCAGGTTACAGGGGGCGCCCCTCCACTTT	CASRLQGAPLHF
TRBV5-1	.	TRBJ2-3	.	TGCGCCAGCAGCCCGCGTGAGGGAGGTTCGGATACGCAGTATTTT	CASSPREGGSDTQYF